Each of the 18 T cell receptor beta chains below was sequenced from the same sample in a study of blood T cells in healthy people across ages. Alongside a J-beta primer mix, a sample-barcoded 5' primer served in a second PCR lasting 7 to 11 cycles. From the 5' RACE reads, TCRdb called clonotypes with MiXCR, one entry per CDR3 protein. This table has about 1.4 million distinct CDR3 sequences, roughly 64% appearing once. The sequencing sample was made of blood. The receptors here all came from a man aged 18-30 years in good health.

This rearrangement joins TRBV15 to TRBJ2-2, with a possible D match to TRBD2 (6 bases). Trimming took off 1 base at V and 0 bases at J, with 9 bases between the two ends. The CDR3 is 16 residues long. Germline lookup yields CDR1 LNHNV and CDR2 YYDKDF (reference sequence). CDR3 sequence (DNA): TGTGCCACCAGCAGAGTTAGCGGACCGAACACCGGGGAGCTGTTTTTT. Translated: CATSRVSGPNTGELFF.

Only a few counts were recorded for this clonotype. CDR3 sequence (DNA): TGTGCCAGCAGTGCAGGGGGCGCTTTCTCAGGGCAGTTCTTC. Its protein is CASSAGGAFSGQFF. This rearrangement joins TRBV6-4 to TRBJ2-1, with TRBD1 matching over 8 bases. This CDR3 has 14 residues. J lost 12 bases, V lost 4 bases, and 11 bases had no gene match. Germline lookup yields CDR1 MRHNA and CDR2 SNTAGT.

The V call is TRBV12-3 or TRBV12-4, the J call TRBJ1-2; D call uncertain. The CDR3 contains 14 residues. The germline V and J ends were trimmed by 1 base and 3 bases, with 9 bases remaining between them. The CDR3 spells CASSLVSTDYGYTF. Here the CDR3 DNA reads TGTGCCAGCAGTTTAGTGTCGACCGACTATGGCTACACCTTC.

The chain recombines TRBV10-3 with TRBJ2-2; D gene uncertain. CDR1 ENHRY and CDR2 SYGVKD come from the germline V gene. V was cut by 4 bases and J by 0 bases, with 9 bases left in between. This CDR3 contains 15 residues. The CDR3 region has the DNA TGTGCCATCAGTGCCTCGACGGCGAACACCGGGGAGCTGTTTTTT. Its protein product is CAISASTANTGELFF.

This clonotype was observed a few times. V is TRBV25-1 and J is TRBJ2-7; TRBD2 is a possible D gene (6 bases). The CDR3 has 13 amino acids. CDR1 and CDR2 (germline): MGHDK, SYGVNS. V lost 3 bases, J lost 5 bases, and 11 bases lay in between. The CDR3 protein is CASSDRTTDEQYF. CDR3 coding DNA: TGTGCCAGCAGTGACAGGACTACTGACGAGCAGTACTTC.

V is TRBV7-9 and J is TRBJ1-1; no definite D call. The CDR3 spans 12 residues. CDR1 is SEHNR, CDR2 FQNEAQ, per germline (reference sequence). Between the trimmed V and J ends, which lost 5 bases and 5 bases, there was a span of 9 bases. CDR3 in amino acids: CASSLQATEAFF. The CDR3 bases are TGTGCCAGCAGCCTGCAGGCTACTGAAGCTTTCTTT.

This clonotype has only a few counts. The CDR3 protein is CSVILNEQFF. CDR3 in DNA: TGCAGCGTGATACTCAATGAGCAGTTCTTC. The J gene is TRBJ2-1, the V gene TRBV29-1; no clear D gene. V lost 6 bases, J lost 6 bases, and 6 bases lay in between. The germline V gene encodes CDR1 SQVTM and CDR2 ANQGSEA. The CDR3 consists of 10 residues.

The CDR3 DNA follows: TGTGCCAGCAGCCCTAGTCGTTTCGGGGGCGAAGAGACCCAGTACTTC. Its protein is CASSPSRFGGEETQYF. The chain links TRBV7-9 to TRBJ2-5; D tentatively fits TRBD1 or TRBD2 (6 bases each). Germline CDR1 is SEHNR and CDR2 is FQNEAQ (reference sequence). V shed 5 bases and J shed 3 bases, with 19 bases lying between them. There are 16 residues in the CDR3.

This clonotype came up a few times. The chain recombines TRBV27 with TRBJ2-1; 9 bases map to TRBD1. V lost 1 base, J lost 5 bases, and 3 bases stayed unmatched. CDR1 is MNHEY and CDR2 is SMNVEV in the germline V gene (reference sequence). This CDR3 region has 15 residues. CDR3 bases: TGTGCCAGCAGTTTATACTGGGACAGGGACAATGAGCAGTTCTTC. This codes for CASSLYWDRDNEQFF.

The gene calls are TRBV7-6 and TRBJ2-1; tentatively, D is TRBD2 (6 bases). This CDR3 region has 13 residues. Between the trimmed V and J ends, which lost 5 bases and 9 bases, there was a span of 14 bases. The germline CDR1 and CDR2 sequences are SGHVS and FNYEAQ. CDR3 sequence (DNA): TGTGCCAGCAGCCCCAGACTAGTGGGTGAGCAGTTCTTC. Its translation: CASSPRLVGEQFF.

This sequence joins TRBV29-1 and TRBJ2-5; D is uncertain. Trimming cost V 3 bases and J 2 bases, with 10 bases left between them. Germline V gives CDR1 SQVTM, CDR2 ANQGSEA. This CDR3 has 13 residues. The CDR3 reads CSVEPSLQETQYF. The DNA of the CDR3 is TGCAGCGTTGAGCCCTCACTACAAGAGACCCAGTACTTC.

J is TRBJ2-2 and V is TRBV5-1; D remains ambiguous. This CDR3 is built from 16 residues. The V end was cut by 2 bases, the J end by 0 bases, with 11 bases between. CDR1 is SGHRS, CDR2 YFSETQ, per germline. The CDR3 protein is CASSLGSSANTGELFF. The DNA of the CDR3 is TGCGCCAGCAGCTTAGGGTCCAGTGCGAACACCGGGGAGCTGTTTTTT.

V and J are TRBV20-1 and TRBJ2-1; D tentatively fits TRBD1 or TRBD2 (5 bases each). V was cut by 3 bases and J by 5 bases, with 17 bases left in between. Germline V lookup: CDR1 DFQATT, CDR2 SNEGSKA (reference sequence). This CDR3 region has 15 residues. CDR3 sequence: CSASLKGPLDNEQFF. CDR3 sequence (DNA): TGCAGTGCTAGTCTCAAGGGACCCCTTGACAATGAGCAGTTCTTC.

The chain recombines TRBV5-5 with TRBJ2-1; D remains unclear. This CDR3 is built from 15 residues. V was shortened by 2 bases and J by 2 bases, with 11 bases between the two germline ends. Germline assignment: CDR1 SGHKS and CDR2 YYEKEE (reference sequence). This CDR3 is CASSFRVSPYNEQFF. CDR3 bases: TGTGCCAGCAGCTTCCGGGTCTCCCCCTACAATGAGCAGTTCTTC. Drawing the rest from reference TRBV5-5 and TRBJ2-1, the complete variable domain is DAGVTQSPTHLIKTRGQQVTLRCSPISGHKSVSWYQQVLGQGPQFIFQYYEKEERGRGNFPDRFSARQFPNYSSELNVNALLLGDSALYLCASSFRVSPYNEQFFGPGTRLTVL.

This chain links TRBV7-9 with TRBJ2-1; D call uncertain. V was trimmed by 4 bases and J by 9 bases, leaving 13 bases between them. This CDR3 has 13 amino acids. Germline-derived CDR1 and CDR2 are SEHNR and FQNEAQ (reference sequence). This CDR3 reads CASSSDGLSEQFF. The CDR3 DNA follows: TGTGCCAGCAGCTCGGACGGGTTAAGTGAGCAGTTCTTC.

The count of this clonotype is one. The chain carries TRBV2 and TRBJ2-2; 11 nucleotides line up with TRBD2. Losses at the gene ends were 6 bases for V and 7 bases for J; bases not matched to a gene: 4. This CDR3 region has 14 residues. Germline CDR1 is SNHLY and CDR2 is FYNNEI. In nucleotides, the CDR3 is TGTGCCAGCAGAGTAGCGGGAGGGGTCGGGGAGCTGTTTTTT. This gives the protein CASRVAGGVGELFF.

The J gene is TRBJ1-1, the V gene TRBV7-9; 9 bases line up with TRBD1. The germline gives CDR1 SEHNR, CDR2 FQNEAQ (reference sequence). This CDR3 is built from 15 residues. Trimming cost V 4 bases and J 5 bases; bases outside gene matches: 8. CDR3 sequence: CASSSTGGAWTEAFF. For the CDR3, the DNA is TGTGCCAGCAGCTCTACAGGGGGCGCATGGACTGAAGCTTTCTTT.

A few counts support this clonotype. The genes are TRBV7-9 and TRBJ2-7, with D hard to call. Per the germline V gene, CDR1 is SEHNR and CDR2 is FQNEAQ (reference sequence). The CDR3 spans 12 residues. Trimming took 0 bases from V and 7 from J, leaving 7 bases between them. CDR3 loop: CASSLAIREQYF. The CDR3 DNA reads TGTGCCAGCAGCTTAGCAATCAGGGAGCAGTACTTC. The full variable domain, with the rest looked up from reference TRBV7-9 and TRBJ2-7, is DTGVSQNPRHKITKRGQNVTFRCDPISEHNRLYWYRQTLGQGPEFLTYFQNEAQLEKSRLLSDRFSAERPKGSFSTLEIQRTEQGDSAMYLCASSLAIREQYFGPGTRLTVT.